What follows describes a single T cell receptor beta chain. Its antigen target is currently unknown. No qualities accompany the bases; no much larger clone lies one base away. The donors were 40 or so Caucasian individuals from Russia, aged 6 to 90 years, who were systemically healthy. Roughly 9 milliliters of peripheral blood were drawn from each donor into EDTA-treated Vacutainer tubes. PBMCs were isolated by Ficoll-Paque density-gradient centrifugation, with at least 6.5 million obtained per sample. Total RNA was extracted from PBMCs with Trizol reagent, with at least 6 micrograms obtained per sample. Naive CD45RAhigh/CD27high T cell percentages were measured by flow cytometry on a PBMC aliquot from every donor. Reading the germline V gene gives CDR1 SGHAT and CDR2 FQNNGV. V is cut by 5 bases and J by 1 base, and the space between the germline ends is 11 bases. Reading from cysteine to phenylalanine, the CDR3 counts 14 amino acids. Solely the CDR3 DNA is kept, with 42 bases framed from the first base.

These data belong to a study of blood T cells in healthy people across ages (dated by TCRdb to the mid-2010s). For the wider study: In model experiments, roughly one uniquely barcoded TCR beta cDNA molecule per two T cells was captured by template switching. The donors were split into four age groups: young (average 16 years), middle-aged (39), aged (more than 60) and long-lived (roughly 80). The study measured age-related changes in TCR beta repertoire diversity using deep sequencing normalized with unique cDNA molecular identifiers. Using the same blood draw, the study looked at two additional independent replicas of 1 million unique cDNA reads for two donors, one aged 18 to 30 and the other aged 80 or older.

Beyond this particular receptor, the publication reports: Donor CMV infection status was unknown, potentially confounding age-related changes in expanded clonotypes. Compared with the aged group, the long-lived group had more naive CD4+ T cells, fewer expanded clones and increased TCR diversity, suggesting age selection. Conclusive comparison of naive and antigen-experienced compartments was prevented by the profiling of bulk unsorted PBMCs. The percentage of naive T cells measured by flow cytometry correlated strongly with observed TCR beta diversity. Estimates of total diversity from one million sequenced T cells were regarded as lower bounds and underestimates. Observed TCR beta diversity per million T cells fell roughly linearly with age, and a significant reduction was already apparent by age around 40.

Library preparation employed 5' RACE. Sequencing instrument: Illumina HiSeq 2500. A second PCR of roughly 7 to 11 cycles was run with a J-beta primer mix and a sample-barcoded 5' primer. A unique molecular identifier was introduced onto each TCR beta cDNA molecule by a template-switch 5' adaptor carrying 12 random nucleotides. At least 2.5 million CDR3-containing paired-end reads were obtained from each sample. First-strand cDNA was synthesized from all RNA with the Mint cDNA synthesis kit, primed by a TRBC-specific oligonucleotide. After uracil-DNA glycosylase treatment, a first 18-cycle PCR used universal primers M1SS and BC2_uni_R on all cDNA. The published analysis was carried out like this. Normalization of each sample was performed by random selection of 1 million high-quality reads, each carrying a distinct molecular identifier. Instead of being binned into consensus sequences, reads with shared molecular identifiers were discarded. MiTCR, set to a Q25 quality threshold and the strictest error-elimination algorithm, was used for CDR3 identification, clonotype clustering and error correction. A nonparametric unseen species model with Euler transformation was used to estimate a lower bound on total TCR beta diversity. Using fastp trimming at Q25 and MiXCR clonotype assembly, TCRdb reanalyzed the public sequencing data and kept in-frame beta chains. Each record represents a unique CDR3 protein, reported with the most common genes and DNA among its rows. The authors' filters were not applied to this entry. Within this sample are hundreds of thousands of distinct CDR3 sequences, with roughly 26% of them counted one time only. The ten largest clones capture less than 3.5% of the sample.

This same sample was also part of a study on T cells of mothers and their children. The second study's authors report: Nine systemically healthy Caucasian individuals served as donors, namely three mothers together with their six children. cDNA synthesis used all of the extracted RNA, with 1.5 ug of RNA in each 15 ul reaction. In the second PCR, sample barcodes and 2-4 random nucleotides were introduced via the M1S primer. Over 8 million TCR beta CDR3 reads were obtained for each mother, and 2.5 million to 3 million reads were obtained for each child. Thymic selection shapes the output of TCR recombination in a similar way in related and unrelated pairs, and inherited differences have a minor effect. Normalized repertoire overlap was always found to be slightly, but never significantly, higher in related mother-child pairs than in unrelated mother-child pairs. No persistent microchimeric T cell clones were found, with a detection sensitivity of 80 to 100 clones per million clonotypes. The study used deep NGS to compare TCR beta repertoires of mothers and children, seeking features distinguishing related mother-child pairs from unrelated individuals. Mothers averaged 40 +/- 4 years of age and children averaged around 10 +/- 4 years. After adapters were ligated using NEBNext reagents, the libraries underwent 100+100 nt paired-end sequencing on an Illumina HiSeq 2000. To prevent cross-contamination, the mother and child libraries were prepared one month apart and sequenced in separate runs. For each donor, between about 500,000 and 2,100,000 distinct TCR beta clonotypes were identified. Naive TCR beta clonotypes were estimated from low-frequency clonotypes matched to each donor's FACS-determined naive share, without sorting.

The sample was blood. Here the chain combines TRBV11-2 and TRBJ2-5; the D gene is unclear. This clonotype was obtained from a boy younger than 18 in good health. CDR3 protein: CASSPTRFQETQYF. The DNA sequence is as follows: TGTGCCAGCAGCCCTACACGCTTCCAAGAGACCCAGTACTTC.